Listed below are T cell receptor beta chains from one sample, sequenced in a study of T cell responses to AZD1222 COVID-19 vaccine. Assay used: immunoSEQ multiplex PCR; TCRdb lists only in-frame clones, some missing. The sample has more than 95,000 clones, about 88% seen once. The material sequenced was peripheral blood, taken on day 0 of AZD1222 vaccination. Source of these receptors: an adult in good health. Both conserved end residues are part of each CDR3. A D gene is named only where the DNA matches it firmly. Clone size is stated in some rows and not others, as once, few, many or a class when expanded.

d_call | j_call | v_call | clone_size | cdr3_aa | cdr3_nt
TRBD1 | TRBJ1-1 | TRBV5-1 | NA | CASSLAGQHIEAFF | TGCGCCAGCAGCTTGGCGGGACAGCATATTGAAGCTTTCTTT
NA | TRBJ1-1 | TRBV2 | NA | CASSGQDSAFF | TGTGCCAGCAGTGGGCAGGATTCAGCTTTCTTT
NA | TRBJ1-2 | TRBV1 | NA | CTSSGRVNGYTF | TGCACCAGCAGTGGGCGGGTGAATGGCTACACCTTC
TRBD2 | TRBJ2-3 | TRBV12-3/TRBV12-4 | NA | CASRLAGSDTQYF | TGTGCCAGCAGACTAGCGGGGTCAGATACGCAGTATTTT
NA | TRBJ1-3 | TRBV6-6 | NA | CASSLTGRSGNTIYF | TGTGCCAGCAGTTTAACAGGCCGCTCTGGAAACACCATATATTTT
TRBD2 | TRBJ2-7 | TRBV15 | NA | CATSRDGGGRTSGGYYEQYF | TGTGCCACCAGCAGAGATGGCGGCGGGCGGACTAGCGGGGGATACTACGAGCAGTACTTC
NA | TRBJ2-1 | TRBV28 | NA | CASSPRLYNEQFF | TGTGCCAGCAGCCCGCGGCTGTACAATGAGCAGTTCTTC
NA | TRBJ1-1 | TRBV19 | NA | CASRPGTDTEAFF | TGTGCCAGTAGACCCGGGACGGACACTGAAGCTTTCTTT
NA | TRBJ2-4 | TRBV2 | NA | CASSEAKAKNIQYF | TGTGCCAGCAGTGAGGCTAAAGCCAAAAACATTCAGTACTTC
TRBD1 | TRBJ1-2 | TRBV9 | NA | CASSLGDRDFGYTF | TGTGCCAGCAGCCTTGGGGACAGGGATTTTGGCTACACCTTC
TRBD1 | TRBJ1-2 | TRBV3-1/TRBV3-2 | NA | CASSQSWTGDQNGYTF | TGTGCCAGCAGCCAATCCTGGACAGGGGATCAGAATGGCTACACCTTC
TRBD1 | TRBJ2-3 | TRBV5-1 | once | CASSRQGRDTQYF | TGCGCCAGCAGCAGACAGGGGCGAGATACGCAGTATTTT
NA | TRBJ1-2 | TRBV3-1/TRBV3-2 | NA | CASSLGTGNHYGYTF | TGTGCCAGCAGCCTCGGTACAGGGAACCACTATGGCTACACCTTC
NA | TRBJ2-3 | TRBV6-1 | NA | CASSEGSGTDTQYF | TGTGCCAGCAGTGAAGGGTCAGGGACAGATACGCAGTATTTT
TRBD1 | TRBJ1-2 | TRBV2 | NA | CASSLRDREHYGYTF | TGTGCCAGCAGTCTCCGGGACAGGGAACACTATGGCTACACCTTC
NA | TRBJ2-5 | TRBV3-1/TRBV3-2 | NA | CASSQEGGQMRKTQYF | TGTGCCAGCAGCCAAGAAGGGGGGCAGATGAGGAAGACCCAGTACTTC
TRBD1 | TRBJ1-2 | TRBV29-1 | NA | CSVASPSGQFYGYTF | TGCAGCGTTGCCAGCCCTTCGGGACAGTTCTATGGCTACACCTTC
NA | TRBJ2-5 | TRBV11-2 | NA | CASSSKETQYF | TGTGCCAGCAGCTCGAAAGAGACCCAGTACTTC
TRBD2 | TRBJ2-3 | TRBV3-1/TRBV3-2 | NA | CASSQGLAGTDTQYF | TGTGCCAGCAGCCAAGGACTAGCGGGCACAGATACGCAGTATTTT
TRBD2 | TRBJ2-1 | TRBV6-5 | NA | CASGSGGLGNEQFF | TGTGCCAGCGGATCGGGGGGTTTGGGCAATGAGCAGTTCTTC
NA | TRBJ1-1 | TRBV9 | NA | CASSVTLNTEAFF | TGTGCCAGCAGCGTCACACTGAACACTGAAGCTTTCTTT
NA | TRBJ1-1 | TRBV2 | NA | CASRWEVRTEAFF | TGTGCCAGCAGATGGGAGGTGAGGACTGAAGCTTTCTTT